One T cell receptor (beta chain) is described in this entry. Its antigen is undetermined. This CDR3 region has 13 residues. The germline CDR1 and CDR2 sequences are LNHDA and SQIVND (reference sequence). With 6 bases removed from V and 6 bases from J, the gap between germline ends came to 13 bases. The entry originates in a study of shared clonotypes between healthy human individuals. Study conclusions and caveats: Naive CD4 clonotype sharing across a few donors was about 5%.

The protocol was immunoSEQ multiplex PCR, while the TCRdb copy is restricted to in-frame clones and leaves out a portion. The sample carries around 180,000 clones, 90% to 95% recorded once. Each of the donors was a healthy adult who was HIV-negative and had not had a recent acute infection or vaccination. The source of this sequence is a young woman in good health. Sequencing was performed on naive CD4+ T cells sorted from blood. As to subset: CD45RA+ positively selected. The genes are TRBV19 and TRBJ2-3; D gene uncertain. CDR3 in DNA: TGTGCCAGTAGCCCCTCGGTACTGGATACGCAGTATTTT. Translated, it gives CASSPSVLDTQYF.